What follows is one T cell receptor beta chain and its context. The antigen remains unidentified. The sample belongs to a study of CD8+ T cells in alopecia areata. General study findings and limits: An increase in clonality over normal scalp was evident in lesional scalp, especially alopecia totalis/universalis.

After isolation, RNA underwent reverse transcription to generate cDNA as the sequencing template. Method: immunoSEQ multiplex PCR; TCRdb's copy keeps in-frame clones and lacks some. The data show about 200,000 clones, with about three fifths seen just once and more than 1.5% held by the top ten. CDR1 and CDR2 (germline): SGHTS, YDEGEE. Trimming left V 0 bases short and J 6 bases short, with 10 bases between. The CDR3 is 14 residues long. Treatment denoted: oral pan-JAK inhibitor, 5-10 mg twice daily. The clonotype was recovered from a human donor with alopecia areata. The rearrangement joins TRBV5-8 to TRBJ1-5; perhaps TRBD1 as D (5 bases). The specimen comprised CD4+ T cells sorted from blood, sampled at week 4, from a patient treated with tofacitinib. The CDR3 sequence: CASSLVQGGQPQHF. The CDR3 DNA reads as TGTGCCAGCAGCTTGGTCCAGGGTGGTCAGCCCCAGCATTTT.